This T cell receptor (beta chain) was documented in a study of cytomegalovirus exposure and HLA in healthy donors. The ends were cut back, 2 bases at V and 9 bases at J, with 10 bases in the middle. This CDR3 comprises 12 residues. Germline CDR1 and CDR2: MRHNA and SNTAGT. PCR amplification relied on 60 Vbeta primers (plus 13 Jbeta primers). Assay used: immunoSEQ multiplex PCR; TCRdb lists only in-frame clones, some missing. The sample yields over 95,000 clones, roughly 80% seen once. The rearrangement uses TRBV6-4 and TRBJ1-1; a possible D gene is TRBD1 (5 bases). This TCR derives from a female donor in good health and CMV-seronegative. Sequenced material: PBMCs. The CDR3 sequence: CASSDMGGKAFF. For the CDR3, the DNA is TGTGCCAGCAGTGACATGGGGGGGAAAGCTTTCTTT.